This TCR beta chain originates from a study of regulatory T cells in long-lasting Graves disease. Assembly of TCR beta libraries relied on iRepertoire HTBI primers together with Arm-PCR of CDR3 regions. TCRdb ran MiXCR on the multiplex PCR reads and lists one entry per CDR3 protein. This sample has approximately 400,000 distinct CDR3 sequences, with 15% found just once. This sample's time point: newly diagnosed GD, antithyroid drugs for less than 3 months. Generation of the TCR library employed RNA extracted from PBMCs. With 3 bases removed from V and 1 base from J, the gap between germline ends came to 15 bases. CDR1 DFQATT and CDR2 SNEGSKA come from the germline V gene (reference sequence). The CDR3 runs 16 residues. In this sample, this clonotype turned up a few times. These records were also assigned to another study, of T cells in Graves' hyperthyroidism and ophthalmopathy. That study adds: The study used the HTBI primer set for a first-round RT-PCR of the TCR CDR3.

The sequencing used peripheral blood mononuclear cells (PBMCs), collected at new diagnosis, from a patient treated with antithyroid drugs. This TCR was recovered from a woman aged 25-40 years with Graves disease. This chain uses TRBV20-1 with TRBJ1-4; maybe TRBD1 (5 bases). The CDR3 loop reads CSASSRATQTNEKLFF. Here the CDR3 DNA reads TGCAGTGCTAGTTCCAGGGCGACCCAAACTAATGAAAAACTGTTTTTT.